This T cell receptor (beta chain) was sequenced for a study of blood T cells in healthy people across ages. Study results and limitations: The study regarded diversity estimates from one million T cells as underestimates.

The use of a sample-barcoded 5' primer and a J-beta primer mix characterized a second PCR of roughly 6 to 12 cycles. TCRdb re-analysed the 5' RACE reads in MiXCR, keeping a single row per CDR3 protein. The sample comprises about 800,000 distinct CDR3 sequences, less than 60% of which are singletons, and around 18% rests with the top ten. The length of the CDR3 is 14 residues. Between the trimmed V and J ends, which lost 6 bases and 3 bases, there was a span of 12 bases. About this clonotype: Antigen unknown.

No fewer than 7 million PBMCs went into each sample. The total RNA that was extracted per sample amounted to at least 5 micrograms. The chain uses TRBV12-3 or TRBV12-4 and TRBJ2-1; D gene ambiguous. This receptor was obtained from a man aged 80 or over in good health. The material sequenced was blood. This chain's CDR3 is CASRMAGVYNEQFF. In nucleotides, the CDR3 is TGTGCCAGCAGAATGGCTGGGGTCTACAATGAGCAGTTCTTC.